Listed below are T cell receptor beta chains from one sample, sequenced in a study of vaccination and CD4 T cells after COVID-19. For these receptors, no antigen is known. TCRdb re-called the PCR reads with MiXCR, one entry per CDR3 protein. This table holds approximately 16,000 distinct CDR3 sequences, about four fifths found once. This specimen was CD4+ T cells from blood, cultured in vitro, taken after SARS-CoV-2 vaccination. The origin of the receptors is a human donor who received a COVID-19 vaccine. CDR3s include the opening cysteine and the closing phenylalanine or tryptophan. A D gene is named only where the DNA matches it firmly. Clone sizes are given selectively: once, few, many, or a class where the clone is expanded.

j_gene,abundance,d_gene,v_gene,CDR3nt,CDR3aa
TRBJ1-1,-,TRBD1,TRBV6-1,TGTGCCAGCAGCAGGGGGCACGCCACTGAAGCTTTCTTT,CASSRGHATEAFF
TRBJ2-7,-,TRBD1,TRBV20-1,TGCAGTGCCACCGGACAGGGGGCTAACTACGAGCAGTACTTC,CSATGQGANYEQYF
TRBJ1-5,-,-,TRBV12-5,TGTGCTAGTGCCCGCGGTGATCAGCCCCAGCATTTT,CASARGDQPQHF
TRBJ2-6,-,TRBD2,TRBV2,TGTGCCAGCAGAGCGGGGCGGAGCTCTGGGGCCAACGTCCTGACTTTC,CASRAGRSSGANVLTF
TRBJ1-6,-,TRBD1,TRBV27,TGTGCCAGCAGTCAGGAGAGGGCCGGGACAGGGATGAGTTATAATTCACCCCTCCACTTT,CASSQERAGTGMSYNSPLHF
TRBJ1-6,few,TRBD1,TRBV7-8,TGTGCCAGCAGCTTTACCGGGACAGGCAATTCACCCCTCCACTTT,CASSFTGTGNSPLHF
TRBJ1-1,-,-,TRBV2,TGTGCCAGCAGTGGAGAGGTTAACACTGAAGCTTTCTTT,CASSGEVNTEAFF
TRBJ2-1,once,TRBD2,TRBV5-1,TGCGCCAGCAGCTCAGCGGGGGAGTACAATGAGCAGTTCTTC,CASSSAGEYNEQFF
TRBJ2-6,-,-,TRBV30,TGTGCCTGGAGTGTAAGGGGGGCTGGGGCCAACGTCCTGACTTTC,CAWSVRGAGANVLTF
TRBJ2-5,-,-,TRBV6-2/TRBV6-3,TGTGCCAGCAGTTACTCCGGACAGCAAGAGACCCAGTACTTC,CASSYSGQQETQYF
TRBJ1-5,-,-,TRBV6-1,TGTGCCAGCAGCAGGGTTAGCAATCAGCCCCAGCATTTT,CASSRVSNQPQHF
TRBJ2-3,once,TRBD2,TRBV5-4,TGTGCCAGCAGCTTCAGGACTAGCGGGACCCCGAAGGGCACAGATACGCAGTATTTT,CASSFRTSGTPKGTDTQYF
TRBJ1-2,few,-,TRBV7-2,TGTGCCAGCAGCTTAGGGGGGGGTATGAGTTATGGCTACACCTTC,CASSLGGGMSYGYTF
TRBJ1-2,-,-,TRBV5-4,TGTGCCAGCAGCTTGTACGACAGCTATGGCTACACCTTC,CASSLYDSYGYTF
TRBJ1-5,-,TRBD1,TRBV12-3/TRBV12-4,TGTGCCAGCACTACCGCTTCCGGGACAGGGCCCAATCAGCCCCAGCATTTT,CASTTASGTGPNQPQHF
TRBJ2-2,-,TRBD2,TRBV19,TGTGCCAGTAGCCCTACCGGGACTAGTCTCGTCCGGGAGCTGTTTTTT,CASSPTGTSLVRELFF
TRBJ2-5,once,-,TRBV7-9,TGTGCCAGCAGCCATCCGACTATTCAAGAGACCCAGTACTTC,CASSHPTIQETQYF
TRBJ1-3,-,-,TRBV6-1,TGTGCCAGCAGTGAGGGACATTATAGTTGGAGCTCTGGAAACACCATATATTTT,CASSEGHYSWSSGNTIYF
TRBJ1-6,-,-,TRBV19,TGTGCCAGTAGTATCGCTGACTACCGGCGTAATTCACCCCTCCACTTT,CASSIADYRRNSPLHF
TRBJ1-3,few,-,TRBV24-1,TGTGCCACCCATCCGGGGCCCAGCTCTGGAAACACCATATATTTT,CATHPGPSSGNTIYF
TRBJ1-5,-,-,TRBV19,TGTGCCAGTTCCTGGACAGATCAGCCCCAGCATTTT,CASSWTDQPQHF
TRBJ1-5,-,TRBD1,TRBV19,TGTGCCAGTAGTGCAGGACAGGGAAATCAGCCCCAGCATTTT,CASSAGQGNQPQHF